The TCR beta chain under discussion was sequenced for a study of Graves' ophthalmopathy and Graves' hyperthyroidism (dated by TCRdb to 2017 to 2018). In the study overall: A patient counted as having stable hyperthyroidism if there was no progression to ophthalmopathy within 18 months of follow-up. The study used signatures of the TCR beta repertoire to tell Graves' ophthalmopathy apart from Graves' hyperthyroidism and to predict which patients would progress to ophthalmopathy. In total, approximately 130 blood samples were TCR-sequenced: under 45 ophthalmopathy, 80 or so hyperthyroidism and around 17 hyperthyroidism-to-ophthalmopathy patients. To explore V-J signatures that separate ophthalmopathy from hyperthyroidism, a discovery set of about a hundred patients was enrolled, consisting of about 45 with ophthalmopathy and approximately 57 with stable hyperthyroidism. For independent validation, a separate cohort was made up of about 18 hyperthyroidism patients plus 17 patients who later progressed from hyperthyroidism to ophthalmopathy. T-cell repertoires of thyroid tissue and blood were compared in several hyperthyroidism patients. Following sampling, methimazole starting at 30 mg daily was administered to hyperthyroidism patients, and high-dose intravenous methylprednisolone was administered to ophthalmopathy patients.

Hyperthyroidism patients were newly diagnosed, were aged 18 to 65 years, and had a disease duration under 2 months. Patients with other autoimmune diseases, uncontrolled infections, pregnancy or lactation were excluded. Diagnosis was based on clinical symptoms, serum thyroxine, TRAb, thyroid ultrasound and orbital computed tomography. Total RNA was extracted with Trizol reagent and quality-checked on an Agilent 2100 Bioanalyzer. Broad study findings and their caveats: In cross-validation, the 13-signature model distinguished ophthalmopathy from stable hyperthyroidism with around 90% sensitivity and approximately 81% specificity, while in the test set the corresponding values were roughly 80% and 75%. In validation, the model predicted ophthalmopathy progression with 55% to 71% sensitivity and 72% to 80% specificity; some 13 predicted patients were CT-confirmed with GO in a median of approximately 6.5 months. No statistical method was used to predetermine the sample size, and group allocation was not hidden from the investigators. Most expanded thyroid clonotypes with frequency above 0.001 were also detected in blood, suggesting blood repertoires may reflect the thyroid immune response.

CDR1 and CDR2 (DFQATT, SNEGSKA) derive from the germline V gene (reference sequence). CDR3 length: 13 amino acids, cysteine to phenylalanine. Only the CDR3 portion is preserved as DNA: 39 bases, with reading frame beginning at the first base. Germline trimming amounts to 5 bases on V and 9 bases on J, with 9 as the count of junction bases outside the gene matches. For repertoire sequencing, TCR beta CDR3 regions were amplified from RNA transcripts. HTBI primers and the Qiagen OneStep RT-PCR kit were used in a first-round RT-PCR, which was followed by a second-round multiplex PCR, size selection and purification. Libraries were sequenced on an Illumina HiSeq2000 using paired-end 100 bp reads. In the paper's pipeline: SOAPnuke was used for read processing, and reads with adapters, uncalled bases, a mean Phred below 15, or no exact constant-primer or identifier match were discarded. High-quality paired reads were merged with COPE v1.2.5. Each unique nucleotide sequence was treated as a clonotype, and MiTCR v1.1 was used to align the clonotypes to the IMGT TRB V, D and J references. Analysis was restricted to V-J combinations with a frequency above 0.0001, which covered roughly 99% of repertoires. A TCR clonal expansion and chaos score per V-J combination was defined as the ratio of F50 clonal expansion to chaos observed in the TCRdist matrix. Welch's t-statistics and random forest were used to reduce features to about 14 V-J combinations, which were fed into a naive Bayes classifier. The similarity between thyroid and blood repertoires was quantified using the Morisita-Horn index. The public reads were quality trimmed at Q25 with fastp and then assembled into clones with MiXCR by TCRdb, keeping productive beta chains. Each entry merges the rows of one CDR3 protein and shows their most common DNA and genes. The V and J calls, along with clone size, are taken from TCRdb and not from the paper's own processing. This sample holds around 1.1 million distinct CDR3 sequences; about 40% were observed only once. Of the sample, 11% falls within the top ten clones.

Comments on this clonotype: The antigen this receptor binds is unknown. Base qualities are not recorded, but no much larger clone differs from it by a single base.

The sequence was collected from an adult man with Graves' hyperthyroidism. Sequencing was carried out using peripheral blood or thyroid tissue (not recorded which). Recombination joined TRBV20-1 with TRBJ1-5, with 8 middle bases fitting TRBD1. The CDR3 in this case is CSASDRASGPQHF. The bases read TGCAGTGCTTCGGACAGGGCCTCGGGGCCCCAGCATTTT.